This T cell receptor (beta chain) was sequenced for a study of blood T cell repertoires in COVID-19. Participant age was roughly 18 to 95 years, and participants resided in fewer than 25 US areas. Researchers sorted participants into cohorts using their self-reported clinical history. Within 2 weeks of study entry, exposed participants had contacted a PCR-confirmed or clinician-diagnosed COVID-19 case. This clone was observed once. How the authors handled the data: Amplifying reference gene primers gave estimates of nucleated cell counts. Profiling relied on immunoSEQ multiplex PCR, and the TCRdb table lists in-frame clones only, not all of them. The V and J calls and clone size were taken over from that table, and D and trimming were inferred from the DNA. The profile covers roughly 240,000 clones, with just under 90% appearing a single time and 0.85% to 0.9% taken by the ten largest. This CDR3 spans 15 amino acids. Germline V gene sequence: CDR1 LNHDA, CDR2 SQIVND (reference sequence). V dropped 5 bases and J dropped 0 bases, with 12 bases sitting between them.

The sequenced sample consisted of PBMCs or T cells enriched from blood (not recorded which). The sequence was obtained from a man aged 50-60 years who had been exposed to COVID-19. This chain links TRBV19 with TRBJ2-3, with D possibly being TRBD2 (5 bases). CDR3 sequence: CASSSLADSTDTQYF. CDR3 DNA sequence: TGTGCCAGTAGTTCCCTAGCTGATAGCACAGATACGCAGTATTTT.